This T cell receptor (beta chain) was sequenced for a study of T cell responses to AZD1222 COVID-19 vaccine (dated by TCRdb to the early 2020s). Regarding the research as a whole: AZD1222 recipients with second doses at about 4 weeks or about 12 weeks were pooled, because spike-specific TCR depth and breadth did not differ between schedules. Trial participants were enrolled into age subgroups of 18-55, 56-69 and 70-plus years, which contained about 160, 30 and 59 TCR-sequenced participants, respectively. A total of around 240 trial participants underwent TCR sequencing, of whom some 210 received two doses of AZD1222 and about 26 received two doses of the MenACWY control vaccine.

Only one count was recorded for this clone. The clone's antigen remains unknown. No base qualities exist here, and no much larger clone lies one base off it. Deletion took 6 bases off V and 4 bases off J, with a span of 12 bases between the germline ends. The CDR3 sequence holds 13 residues, the cysteine and phenylalanine included. CDR3 DNA is the only sequence kept; it has 39 bases, read in frame from the first base. In the germline V gene, CDR1 corresponds to SQVTM and CDR2 to ANQGSEA. Beyond this particular receptor, the publication reports: After two AZD1222 doses, both the breadth and the depth of spike-specific TCRs were significantly higher than at day 0 and than in MenACWY recipients. The vaccine-associated CD4 TCRs covered the entire spike protein, and the dominant responses fell in regions 160-218 and 743-854. Because no day 14 peak-response samples were available, repertoires were characterized only after the peak T cell response. The 56-69-year group was small, and its depth increase did not reach significance, likely because of low power. Participants were mostly white British and included more females than males, and it was suggested by the authors that clonal diversity may have been underestimated. Epitopes outside the regions mutated in the B.1.351 and B.1.1.7 variants were reportedly recognized by nearly half of the unique spike-specific TCRs. Conclusions about previously exposed vaccinees are limited, since just 6 or 7 AZD1222 recipients were seropositive for SARS-CoV-2 at baseline.

The CDR3 regions of human TCRbeta chains were subjected to immunosequencing. Per the authors' processing: Repertoire TCRs were matched against a reference library of SARS-CoV-2-specific TCRs generated with the MIRA antigen-specificity platform. Breadth meant the fraction of unique TCRs that were SARS-CoV-2-associated, whereas depth meant the fraction of total T cells that were SARS-CoV-2-associated. Using the MIRA data, each spike-specific TCR was mapped to the spike region that the TCR reacts to and placed in a CD4 or CD8 class. Log10-transformed breadth and depth values were compared by one-way ANOVA with Sidak's multiple comparisons tests. TCRdb mirrors the immuneACCESS table, restricted to in-frame sequences. Some clones are absent from its copies; in checked studies, under half trace to an unresolved V gene, and the reason for the others is unknown. The D gene and trimming were derived from the DNA, and the V and J assignments and clone size from that table. The sample has some 130,000 clones on record, about 87% of them singletons. 1.9% of the sample is taken by the ten largest.

This specimen's time point label, interpreted: baseline before first vaccination. Vaccinee samples came from UK trials COV001 and COV002, including a single-blind randomized controlled phase 2/3 trial of AZD1222 (ChAdOx1 nCoV-19) in healthy adults. Trial participant PBMC samples were collected at day 0 and day 28 after the second dose for TCRbeta chain sequencing. The sequence joins TRBV29-1 to TRBJ2-2; the D gene is possibly TRBD1, with 5 bases matching. This receptor was obtained from an adult in good health. The sequencing here drew on peripheral blood, taken on day 0 of AZD1222 vaccination. The CDR3 corresponds to CSVTPGFTGELFF. The sequenced DNA: TGCAGCGTGACCCCAGGGTTCACCGGGGAGCTGTTTTTT.